This T cell receptor beta chain was sequenced during a study of prognosis after radiotherapy for stage I lung cancer. Overall study context: Tumors were squamous cell carcinoma in seven patients and adenocarcinoma in approximately 12. Distant metastases after radiotherapy occurred in a handful of patients at a median of roughly 7 months; under 19 showed no significant progression. Study-wide points: Unique TCR clone counts fell after stereotactic body radiation therapy, median approximately 10,000 versus 7,000.

At each of two time points, approximately 5.7 milliliters of venous blood were taken. Germline trimming cut 3 bases from V and 5 bases from J; bases unmatched to any gene: 5. Germline V gene sequence: CDR1 SGHNT, CDR2 YYREEE (reference sequence). The CDR3 contains 13 residues. This clonotype was seen more than once but under ten times. Its antigen is still unknown. Genomic DNA was subjected to two-round multiplex PCR for amplification of TCR beta CDR3. Round one of PCR was performed, and it used primers specific to each TRBV and TRBJ gene. In TCRdb, the multiplex PCR reads were re-called with MiXCR into one record per CDR3 protein. The sample yields tens of thousands of distinct CDR3 sequences, 26% seen once.

The sample here was PBMCs, taken before or after stereotactic body radiation therapy (not recorded which). This clonotype was sampled from a donor aged 50 or older with non-small cell lung cancer. The V gene is TRBV5-4, the J gene TRBJ2-7; 7 bases line up with TRBD1. DNA of the CDR3: TGTGCCAGCAGCTCTGACAGGGACCACGAGCAGTACTTC. Amino acid sequence: CASSSDRDHEQYF. The whole variable domain, filled in from reference TRBV5-4 and TRBJ2-7, reads ETGVTQSPTHLIKTRGQQVTLRCSSQSGHNTVSWYQQALGQGPQFIFQYYREEENGRGNFPPRFSGLQFPNYSSELNVNALELDDSALYLCASSSDRDHEQYFGPGTRLTVT.